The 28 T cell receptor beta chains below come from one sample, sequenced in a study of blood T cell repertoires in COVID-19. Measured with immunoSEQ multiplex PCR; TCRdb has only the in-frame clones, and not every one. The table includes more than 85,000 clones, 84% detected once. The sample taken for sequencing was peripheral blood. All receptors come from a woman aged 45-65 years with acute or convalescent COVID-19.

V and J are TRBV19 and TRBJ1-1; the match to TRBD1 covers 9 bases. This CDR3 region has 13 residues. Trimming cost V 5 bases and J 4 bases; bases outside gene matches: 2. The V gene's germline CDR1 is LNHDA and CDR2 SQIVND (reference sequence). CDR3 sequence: CASSVTGGTEAFF. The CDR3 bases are TGTGCCAGTAGTGTGACAGGGGGCACTGAAGCTTTCTTT.

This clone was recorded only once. Written as DNA, the CDR3 is TGTGCCACCAGTGCCGCAGGGAATGAAAAACTGTTTTTT. Protein: CATSAAGNEKLFF. The J gene is TRBJ1-4, the V gene TRBV24-1, with a possible D match to TRBD1 (5 bases). Germline-derived CDR1 and CDR2 are KGHDR and SFDVKD. The CDR3 contains 13 residues. V was cut by 5 bases and J by 5 bases, with 8 bases left in between.

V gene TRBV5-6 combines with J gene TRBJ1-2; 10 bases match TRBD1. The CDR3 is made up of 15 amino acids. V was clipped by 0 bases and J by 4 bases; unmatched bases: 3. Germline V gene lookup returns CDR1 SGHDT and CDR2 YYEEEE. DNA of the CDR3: TGTGCCAGCAGCTTGGGGGACAGGGGACCCTATGGCTACACCTTC. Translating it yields CASSLGDRGPYGYTF.

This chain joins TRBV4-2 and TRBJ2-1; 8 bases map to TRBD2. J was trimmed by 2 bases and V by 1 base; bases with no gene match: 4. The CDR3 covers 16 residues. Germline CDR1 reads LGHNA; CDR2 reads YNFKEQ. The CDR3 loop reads CASSQVIAGPYNEQFF. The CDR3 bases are TGTGCCAGCAGCCAAGTTATAGCGGGGCCCTACAATGAGCAGTTCTTC.

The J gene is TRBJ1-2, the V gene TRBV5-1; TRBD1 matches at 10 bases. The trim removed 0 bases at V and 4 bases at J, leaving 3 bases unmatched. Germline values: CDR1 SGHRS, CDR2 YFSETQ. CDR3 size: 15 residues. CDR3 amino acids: CASSLGQGAIYGYTF. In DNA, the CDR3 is TGCGCCAGCAGCTTGGGACAGGGGGCTATCTATGGCTACACCTTC. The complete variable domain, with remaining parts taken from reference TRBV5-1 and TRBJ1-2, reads KAGVTQTPRYLIKTRGQQVTLSCSPISGHRSVSWYQQTPGQGLQFLFEYFSETQRNKGNFPGRFSGRQFSNSRSEMNVSTLELGDSALYLCASSLGQGAIYGYTFGSGTRLTVV.

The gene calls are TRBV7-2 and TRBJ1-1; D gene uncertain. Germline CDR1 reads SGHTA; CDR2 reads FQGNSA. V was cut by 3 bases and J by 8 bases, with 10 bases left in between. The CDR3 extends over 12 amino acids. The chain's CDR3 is CASSFYLREAFF. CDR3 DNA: TGTGCCAGCAGCTTCTACCTGAGAGAAGCTTTCTTT.

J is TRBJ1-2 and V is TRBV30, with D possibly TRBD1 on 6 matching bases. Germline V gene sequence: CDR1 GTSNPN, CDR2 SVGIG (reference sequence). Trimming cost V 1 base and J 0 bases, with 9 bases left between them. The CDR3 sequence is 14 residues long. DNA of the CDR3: TGTGCCTGGAGTGAAACAGGGTCTAACTATGGCTACACCTTC. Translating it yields CAWSETGSNYGYTF.

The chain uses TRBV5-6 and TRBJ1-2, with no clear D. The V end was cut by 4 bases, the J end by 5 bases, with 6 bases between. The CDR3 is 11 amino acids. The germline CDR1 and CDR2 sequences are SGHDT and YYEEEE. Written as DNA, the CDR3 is TGTGCCAGCAGCCAAGCATATGGCTACACCTTC. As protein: CASSQAYGYTF.

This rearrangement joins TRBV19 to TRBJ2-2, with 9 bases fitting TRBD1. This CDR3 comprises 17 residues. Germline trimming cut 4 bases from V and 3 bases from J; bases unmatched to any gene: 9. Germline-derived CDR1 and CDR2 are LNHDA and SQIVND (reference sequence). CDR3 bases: TGTGCCAGTAGTACGTTTCGGACAGGGGTCTACACCGGGGAGCTGTTTTTT. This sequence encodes CASSTFRTGVYTGELFF.

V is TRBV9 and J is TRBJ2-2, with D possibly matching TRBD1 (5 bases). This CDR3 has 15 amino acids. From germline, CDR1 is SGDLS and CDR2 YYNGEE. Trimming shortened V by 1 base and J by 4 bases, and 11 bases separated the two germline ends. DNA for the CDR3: TGTGCCAGCAGCGTATCGGGCAGGGCCACCGGGGAGCTGTTTTTT. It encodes CASSVSGRATGELFF.

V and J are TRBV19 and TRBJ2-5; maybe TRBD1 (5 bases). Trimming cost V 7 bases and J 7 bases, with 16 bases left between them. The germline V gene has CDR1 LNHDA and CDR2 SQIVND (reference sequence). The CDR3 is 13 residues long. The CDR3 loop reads CASNSRGLGTQYF. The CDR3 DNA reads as TGTGCCAGTAATTCTAGGGGATTGGGGACCCAGTACTTC. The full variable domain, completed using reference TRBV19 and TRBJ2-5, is DGGITQSPKYLFRKEGQNVTLSCEQNLNHDAMYWYRQDPGQGLRLIYYSQIVNDFQKGDIAEGYSVSREKKESFPLTVTSAQKNPTAFYLCASNSRGLGTQYFGPGTRLLVL.

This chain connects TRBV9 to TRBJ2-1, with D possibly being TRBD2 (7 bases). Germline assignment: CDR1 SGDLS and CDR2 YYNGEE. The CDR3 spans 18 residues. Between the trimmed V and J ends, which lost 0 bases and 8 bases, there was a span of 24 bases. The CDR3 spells CASSVVSSRGAFFDEQFF. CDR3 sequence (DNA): TGTGCCAGCAGCGTAGTCTCGTCTCGGGGGGCCTTTTTCGATGAGCAGTTCTTC.

The CDR3 is CASSDQGPGTEAFF. The CDR3 DNA reads TGTGCCAGCAGTGACCAGGGGCCGGGCACTGAAGCTTTCTTT. The V call is TRBV2, the J call TRBJ1-1; D is perhaps TRBD1 (6 bases). The length of the CDR3 is 14 residues. V lost 3 bases and J lost 4, with 12 bases in between. The germline V gene encodes CDR1 SNHLY and CDR2 FYNNEI.

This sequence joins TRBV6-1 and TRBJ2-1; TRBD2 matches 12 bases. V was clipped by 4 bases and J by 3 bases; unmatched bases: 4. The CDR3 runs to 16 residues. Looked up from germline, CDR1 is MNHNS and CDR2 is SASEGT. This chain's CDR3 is CASSAQLAGGYNEQFF. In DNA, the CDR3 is TGTGCCAGCAGTGCCCAACTAGCGGGGGGCTACAATGAGCAGTTCTTC.

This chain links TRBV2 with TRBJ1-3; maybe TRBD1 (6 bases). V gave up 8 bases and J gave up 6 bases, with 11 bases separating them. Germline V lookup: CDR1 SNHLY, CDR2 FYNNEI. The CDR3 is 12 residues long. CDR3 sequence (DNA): TGTGCCAGCGGGGCAGGGGCAAACACCATATATTTT. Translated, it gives CASGAGANTIYF. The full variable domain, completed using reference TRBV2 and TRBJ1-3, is EPEVTQTPSHQVTQMGQEVILRCVPISNHLYFYWYRQILGQKVEFLVSFYNNEISEKSEIFDDQFSVERPDGSNFTLKIRSTKLEDSAMYFCASGAGANTIYFGEGSWLTVV.

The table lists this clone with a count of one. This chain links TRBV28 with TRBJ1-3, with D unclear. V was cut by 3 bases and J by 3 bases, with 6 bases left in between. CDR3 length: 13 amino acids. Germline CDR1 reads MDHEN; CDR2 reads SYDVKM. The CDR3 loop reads CASSLAHGNTIYF. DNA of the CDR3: TGTGCCAGCAGTTTGGCCCATGGAAACACCATATATTTT.

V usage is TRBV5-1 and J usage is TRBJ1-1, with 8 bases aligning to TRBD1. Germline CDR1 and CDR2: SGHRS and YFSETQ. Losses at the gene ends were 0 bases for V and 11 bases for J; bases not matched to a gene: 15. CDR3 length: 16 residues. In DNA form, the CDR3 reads TGCGCCAGCAGCTTGGGGGATGTGACAGGGGCACGGAGGGCTTTCTTT. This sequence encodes CASSLGDVTGARRAFF.

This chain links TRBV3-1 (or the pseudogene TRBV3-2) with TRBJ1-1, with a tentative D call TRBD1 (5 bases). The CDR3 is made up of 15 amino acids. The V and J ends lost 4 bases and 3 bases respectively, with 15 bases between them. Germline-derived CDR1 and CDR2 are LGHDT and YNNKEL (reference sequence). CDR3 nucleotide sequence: TGTGCCAGCAGCCTCCGGGGGGGTGCGGACACTGAAGCTTTCTTT. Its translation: CASSLRGGADTEAFF.

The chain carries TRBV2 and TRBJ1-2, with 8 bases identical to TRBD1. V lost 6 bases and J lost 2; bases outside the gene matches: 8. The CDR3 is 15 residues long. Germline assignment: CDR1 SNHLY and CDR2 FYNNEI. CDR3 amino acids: CASSGGQGGNYGYTF. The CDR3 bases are TGTGCCAGCAGCGGTGGACAGGGCGGGAACTATGGCTACACCTTC.

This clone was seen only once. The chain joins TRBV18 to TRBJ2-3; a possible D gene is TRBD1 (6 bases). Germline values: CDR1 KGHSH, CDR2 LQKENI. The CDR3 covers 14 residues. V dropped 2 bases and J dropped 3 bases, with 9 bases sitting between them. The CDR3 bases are TGTGCCAGCTCACCAACCCAGGGGACAGATACGCAGTATTTT. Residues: CASSPTQGTDTQYF.

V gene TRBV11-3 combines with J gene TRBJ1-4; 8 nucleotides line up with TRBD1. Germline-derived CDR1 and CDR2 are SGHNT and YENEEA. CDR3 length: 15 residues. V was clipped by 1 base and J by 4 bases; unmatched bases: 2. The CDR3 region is CASSLGQGLNEKLFF. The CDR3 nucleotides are TGTGCCAGCAGCTTAGGACAGGGGCTTAATGAAAAACTGTTTTTT.

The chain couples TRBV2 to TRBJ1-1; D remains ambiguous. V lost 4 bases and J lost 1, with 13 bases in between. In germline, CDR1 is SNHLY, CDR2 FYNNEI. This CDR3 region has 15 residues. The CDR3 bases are TGTGCCAGCAGTGCTGCCGGGATCACGAACACTGAAGCTTTCTTT. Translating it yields CASSAAGITNTEAFF.

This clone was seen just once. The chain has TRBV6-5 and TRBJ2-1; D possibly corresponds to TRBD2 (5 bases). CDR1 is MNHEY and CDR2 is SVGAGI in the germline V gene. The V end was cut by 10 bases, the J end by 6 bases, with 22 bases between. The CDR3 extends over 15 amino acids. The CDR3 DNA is TGTGCCATCCGGATCGAACAAGGAGGTGGCAATGAGCAGTTCTTC. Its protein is CAIRIEQGGGNEQFF.

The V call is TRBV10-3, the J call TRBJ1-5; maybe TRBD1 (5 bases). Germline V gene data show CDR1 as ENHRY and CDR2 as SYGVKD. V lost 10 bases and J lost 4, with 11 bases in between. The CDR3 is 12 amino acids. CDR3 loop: CATRQGNQPQHF. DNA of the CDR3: TGTGCCACTCGCCAGGGAAATCAGCCCCAGCATTTT.

CDR3 amino acids: CASSMQPRGYNGYTF. CDR3 in DNA: TGTGCCAGTAGTATGCAGCCCCGCGGTTATAATGGCTACACCTTC. The chain combines TRBV19 with TRBJ1-2, with D unclear. The length of the CDR3 is 15 residues. V was pared by 3 bases and J by 6 bases, with 17 bases between. Germline CDR1 and CDR2: LNHDA and SQIVND (reference sequence).

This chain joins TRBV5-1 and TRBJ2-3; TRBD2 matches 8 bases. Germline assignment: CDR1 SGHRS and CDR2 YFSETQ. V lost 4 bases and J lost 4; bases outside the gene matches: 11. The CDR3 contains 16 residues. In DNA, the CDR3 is TGCGCCAGCAGCGGCCCGGGCGGGGGGCTTGCAGATACGCAGTATTTT. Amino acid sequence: CASSGPGGGLADTQYF.

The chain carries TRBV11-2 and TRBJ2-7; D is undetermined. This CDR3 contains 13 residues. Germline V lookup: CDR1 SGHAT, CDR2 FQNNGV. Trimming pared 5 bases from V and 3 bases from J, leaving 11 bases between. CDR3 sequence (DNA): TGTGCCAGCAGCATCATTCAGGACTACGAGCAGTACTTC. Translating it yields CASSIIQDYEQYF.

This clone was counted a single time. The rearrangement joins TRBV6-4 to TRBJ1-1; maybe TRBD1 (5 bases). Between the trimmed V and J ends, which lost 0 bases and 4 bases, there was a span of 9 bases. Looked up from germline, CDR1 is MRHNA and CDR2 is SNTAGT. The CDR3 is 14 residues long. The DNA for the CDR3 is TGTGCCAGCAGTGACTCGGGGGGACGCACTGAAGCTTTCTTT. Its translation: CASSDSGGRTEAFF.